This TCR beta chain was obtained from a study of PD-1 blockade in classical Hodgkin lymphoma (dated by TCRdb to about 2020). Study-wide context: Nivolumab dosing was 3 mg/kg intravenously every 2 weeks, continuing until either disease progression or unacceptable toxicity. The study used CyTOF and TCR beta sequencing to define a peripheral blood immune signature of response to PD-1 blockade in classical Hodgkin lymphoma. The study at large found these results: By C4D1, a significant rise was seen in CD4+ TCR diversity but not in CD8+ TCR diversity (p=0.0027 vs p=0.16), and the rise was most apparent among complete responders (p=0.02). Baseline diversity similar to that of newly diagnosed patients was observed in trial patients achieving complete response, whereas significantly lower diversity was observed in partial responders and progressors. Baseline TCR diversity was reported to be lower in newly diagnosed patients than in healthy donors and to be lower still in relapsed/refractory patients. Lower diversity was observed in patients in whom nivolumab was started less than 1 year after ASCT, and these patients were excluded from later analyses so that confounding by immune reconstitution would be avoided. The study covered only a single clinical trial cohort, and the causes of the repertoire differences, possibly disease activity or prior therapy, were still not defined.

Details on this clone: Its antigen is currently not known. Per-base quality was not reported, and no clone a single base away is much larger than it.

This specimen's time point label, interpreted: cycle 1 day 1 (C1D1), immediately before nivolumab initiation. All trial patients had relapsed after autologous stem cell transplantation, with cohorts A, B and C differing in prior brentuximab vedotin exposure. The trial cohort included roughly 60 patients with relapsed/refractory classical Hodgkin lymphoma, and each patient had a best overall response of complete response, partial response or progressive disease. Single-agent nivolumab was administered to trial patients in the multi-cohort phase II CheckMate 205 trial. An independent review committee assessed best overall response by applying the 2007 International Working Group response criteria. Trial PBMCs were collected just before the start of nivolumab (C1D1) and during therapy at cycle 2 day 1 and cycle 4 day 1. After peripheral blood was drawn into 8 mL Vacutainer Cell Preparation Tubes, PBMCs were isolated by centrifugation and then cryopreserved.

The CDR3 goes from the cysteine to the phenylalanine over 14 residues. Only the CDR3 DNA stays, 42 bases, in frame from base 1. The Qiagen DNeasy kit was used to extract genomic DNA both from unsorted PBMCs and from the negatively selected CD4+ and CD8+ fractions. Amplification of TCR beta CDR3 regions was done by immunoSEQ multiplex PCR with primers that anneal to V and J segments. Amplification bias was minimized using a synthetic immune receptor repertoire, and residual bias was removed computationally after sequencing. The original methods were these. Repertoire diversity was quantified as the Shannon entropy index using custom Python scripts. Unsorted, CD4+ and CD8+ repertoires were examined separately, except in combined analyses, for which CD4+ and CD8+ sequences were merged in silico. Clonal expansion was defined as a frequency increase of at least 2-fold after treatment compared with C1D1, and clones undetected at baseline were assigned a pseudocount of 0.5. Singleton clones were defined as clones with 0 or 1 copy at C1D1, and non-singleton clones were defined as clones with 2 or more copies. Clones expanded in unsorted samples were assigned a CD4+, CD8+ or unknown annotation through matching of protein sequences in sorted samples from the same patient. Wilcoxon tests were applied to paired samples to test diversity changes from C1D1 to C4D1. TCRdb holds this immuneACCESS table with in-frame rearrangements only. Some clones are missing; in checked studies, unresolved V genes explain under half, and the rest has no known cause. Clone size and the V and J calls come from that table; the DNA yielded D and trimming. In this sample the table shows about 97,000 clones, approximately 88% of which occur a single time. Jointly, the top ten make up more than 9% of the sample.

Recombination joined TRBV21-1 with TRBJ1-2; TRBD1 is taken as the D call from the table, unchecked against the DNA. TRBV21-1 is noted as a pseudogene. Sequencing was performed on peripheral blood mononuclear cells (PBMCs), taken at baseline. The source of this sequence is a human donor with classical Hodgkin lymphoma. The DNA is TGTGCCAGCAGCTCGTCCGGGACAGAGTATGGCTACACCTTC. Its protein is CASSSSGTEYGYTF.